This note documents a single TCR beta chain sequence. Its target is not known. The source of the sample is a study of OX40 agonist ivuxolimab in advanced cancers. Notes on the study in general: Expanded clones were, on average, more numerous among CD8+ T cells than CD4+. Clonal expansion in partial responders at 0.1-3.0 mg/kg ranked among the lowest.

Losses at the gene ends were 4 bases for V and 0 bases for J; bases not matched to a gene: 12. The CDR3 is 19 amino acids. Per the germline V gene, CDR1 is MGHRA and CDR2 is YSYEKL. Using immunoSEQ multiplex PCR, the repertoire was profiled, and TCRdb retains in-frame clones only, with some absent. The sample carries fewer than 95,000 clones, 75% to 85% recorded once. The clonotype originates from an adult with an advanced solid tumor such as melanoma, head and neck, liver or kidney cancer. The V gene is TRBV4-1, the J gene TRBJ2-2; 9 bases match TRBD1. The starting material was CD4+ or CD8+ T cells sorted from blood, obtained in a trial of the OX40 agonist ivuxolimab. As DNA, the CDR3 is TGCGCCAGCAGCCCCCTCGTCAGGACAGGGGATTCGAACACCGGGGAGCTGTTTTTT. Protein: CASSPLVRTGDSNTGELFF.